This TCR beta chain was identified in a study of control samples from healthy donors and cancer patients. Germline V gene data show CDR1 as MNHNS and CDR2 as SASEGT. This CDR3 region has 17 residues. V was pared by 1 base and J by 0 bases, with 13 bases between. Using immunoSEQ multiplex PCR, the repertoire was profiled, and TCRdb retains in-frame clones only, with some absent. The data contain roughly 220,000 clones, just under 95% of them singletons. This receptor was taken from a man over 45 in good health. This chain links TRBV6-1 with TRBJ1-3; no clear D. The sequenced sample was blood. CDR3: CASSEETVVVSGNTIYF. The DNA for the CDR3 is TGTGCCAGCAGTGAAGAGACCGTCGTCGTCTCTGGAAACACCATATATTTT.